These 5 T cell receptor beta chains came from one sample sequenced in a study of regulatory T cells in long-lasting Graves disease. With iRepertoire HTBI primers and Arm-PCR of CDR3 regions, TCR beta libraries were built. From the multiplex PCR reads, TCRdb called clonotypes with MiXCR, one entry per CDR3 protein. The sample records about 460,000 distinct CDR3 sequences, approximately 23% being singletons. Stated time point: persistent/refractory GD, antithyroid drugs over 5 years with positive TRAb. RNA from PBMCs was the source of the TCR library. The sample was peripheral blood mononuclear cells (PBMCs), taken when the disease was refractory, from a patient treated with antithyroid drugs. These receptors all stem from a female donor with Graves disease.

This chain uses TRBV20-1 with TRBJ2-3, with 12 bases fitting TRBD1. Looked up from germline, CDR1 is DFQATT and CDR2 is SNEGSKA (reference sequence). V lost 5 bases to trimming and J lost 1 base; unmatched junction nucleotides: 4. This CDR3 contains 15 residues. This CDR3 reads CSAGTGGIRTDTQYF. The CDR3 nucleotides read TGCAGTGCTGGGACAGGGGGCATACGCACAGATACGCAGTATTTT.

A few counts support this clonotype. The chain carries TRBV10-3 and TRBJ1-2; no clear D. The CDR3 extends over 14 amino acids. V lost 5 bases and J lost 0, with 10 bases in between. Germline loops: CDR1 ENHRY, CDR2 SYGVKD. CDR3 coding DNA: TGTGCCATCAGTTCGGGCAGTCCTAACTATGGCTACACCTTC. Residues: CAISSGSPNYGYTF.

This clonotype was seen a handful of times. This chain connects TRBV6-1 to TRBJ2-7, with D hard to call. The length of the CDR3 is 14 residues. Between the trimmed V and J ends, which lost 6 bases and 4 bases, there was a span of 16 bases. CDR1 and CDR2 from the germline V gene are MNHNS and SASEGT. CDR3 nucleotide sequence: TGTGCCAGCAGAGAGGACCTTGTGGGGTACGAGCAGTACTTC. Translating gives CASREDLVGYEQYF.

Comments on this clonotype: A clone one base away is much larger, so this may be a read error. This chain connects TRBV28 to TRBJ2-5, with D possibly being TRBD1 or TRBD2 (6 bases each). The length of the CDR3 is 15 residues. V shed 8 bases and J shed 5 bases, with 21 bases lying between them. Germline CDR1 reads MDHEN; CDR2 reads SYDVKM. CDR3 bases: TGTGCCAGCGGCTGGGACGTCCAGGGGAGGGAGACCCAGTACTTC. This sequence encodes CASGWDVQGRETQYF.

This clonotype has a handful of counts. The genes are TRBV3-1 and TRBJ2-7; D is perhaps TRBD1 or TRBD2 (6 bases each). The CDR3 is 12 amino acids. CDR1 and CDR2 from the germline V gene are LGHDT and YNNKEL (reference sequence). V dropped 3 bases and J dropped 7 bases, with 10 bases sitting between them. CDR3 sequence: CASSQGAGEQYF. The CDR3 DNA sequence: TGTGCCAGCAGCCAGGGGGCGGGAGAGCAGTACTTC.